This paragraph covers one T cell receptor beta chain sequence. TCRdb's copy holds only in-frame clones and misses some; the assay was immunoSEQ multiplex PCR. The sample has some 530,000 clones; approximately 85% are singletons. These data come from a study of blood T cell repertoires in COVID-19. Study-wide background: PBMCs, B-cell-depleted T cells, or T cells provided the cDNA or gDNA that made up the material.

The TCR originated in a human donor in a cohort sampled during active COVID-19. Input material: peripheral blood.

The CDR3 is CASSPPVGQALNEQFF. In DNA form, the CDR3 reads TGTGCCAGCTCACCTCCCGTCGGACAGGCGCTGAATGAGCAGTTCTTC. The chain recombines TRBV18 with TRBJ2-1; 7 nucleotides line up with TRBD1. The length of the CDR3 is 16 residues. Germline V gene sequence: CDR1 KGHSH, CDR2 LQKENI. V was clipped by 3 bases and J by 7 bases; unmatched bases: 12.